The next 21 T cell receptor beta chains were all read from a single sample in a study of control samples from healthy donors and cancer patients. Clones were read by immunoSEQ multiplex PCR, and TCRdb kept only the in-frame ones, dropping some. Among about 150,000 clones listed, about 91% were seen once. The sample comprised blood. The source is a man in his late teens or twenties in good health.

CDR3 loop: CASSTGHYGYTF. The CDR3 DNA sequence: TGTGCCAGCAGTACAGGGCACTATGGCTACACCTTC. The J gene is TRBJ1-2, the V gene TRBV28; the D gene is possibly TRBD1 (6 bases). The CDR3 has 12 amino acids. Per germline, CDR1 MDHEN and CDR2 SYDVKM. Trimming took 5 bases from V and 3 from J, leaving 7 bases between them.

Remarks on this clone: At one end the junction does not follow the germline gene, possibly because of a read error. The chain has TRBV7-7 and TRBJ2-1; D not resolved. Germline values: CDR1 SSHAT, CDR2 FNYEAQ (reference sequence). The CDR3 runs 13 residues. CDR3 bases: TGTGCTAGCAGCTTAAGCAGTGACAATGAGCAGTTCTTC. Protein sequence: CASSLSSDNEQFF.

In this sample, this clone turned up once. This rearrangement joins TRBV28 to TRBJ1-2, with TRBD1 as a possible D gene (5 bases). Germline lookup yields CDR1 MDHEN and CDR2 SYDVKM. This CDR3 is 15 amino acids long. Trimming removed 2 bases from V and 7 bases from J, with 17 bases in between. As DNA, the CDR3 is TGTGCCAGCAGTTTAAGGAACACAGGTCTGCGTGGCTACACCTTC. Translated, it gives CASSLRNTGLRGYTF.

The V and J genes are TRBV7-8 and TRBJ2-7, with D maybe TRBD1 (5 bases). Germline CDR1 reads SGHVS; CDR2 reads FQNEAQ. The CDR3 sequence is 15 residues long. The V end was cut by 2 bases, the J end by 2 bases, with 13 bases between. CDR3 in amino acids: CASSLSDRHPYEQYF. In nucleotides, the CDR3 is TGTGCCAGCAGCTTAAGCGACAGACACCCCTACGAGCAGTACTTC.

The gene calls are TRBV2 and TRBJ1-2, with 9 bases lining up with TRBD1. V gave up 4 bases and J gave up 2 bases; unmatched junction bases: 8. The CDR3 is made up of 16 amino acids. Germline V CDR1 and CDR2: SNHLY, FYNNEI. CDR3 in DNA: TGTGCCAGCAGTGCCCGTCCGGGACAGGGAAACTATGGCTACACCTTC. It encodes CASSARPGQGNYGYTF. Using reference TRBV2 and TRBJ1-2 for the parts outside the CDR3, the full variable domain is EPEVTQTPSHQVTQMGQEVILRCVPISNHLYFYWYRQILGQKVEFLVSFYNNEISEKSEIFDDQFSVERPDGSNFTLKIRSTKLEDSAMYFCASSARPGQGNYGYTFGSGTRLTVV.

The rearrangement uses TRBV4-3 and TRBJ2-3; D gene uncertain. CDR3 size: 12 residues. Trimming pared 4 bases from V and 5 bases from J, leaving 7 bases between. The germline V gene encodes CDR1 LGHNA and CDR2 YSLEER. The CDR3 sequence: CASSLRRDTQYF. Written as DNA, the CDR3 is TGCGCCAGCAGCCTGAGACGAGATACGCAGTATTTT.

This clone has just one count. The CDR3 region has the DNA TGTGCCACCAGCAGAGAAAGGCAGGGGCTCGACGAGCAGTACTTC. Translating gives CATSRERQGLDEQYF. The chain has TRBV15 and TRBJ2-7; possible D gene TRBD1, 6 bases. Trimming cost V 0 bases and J 5 bases, with 14 bases left between them. Germline lookup yields CDR1 LNHNV and CDR2 YYDKDF (reference sequence). The CDR3 extends over 15 amino acids.

V gene TRBV9 combines with J gene TRBJ1-5; TRBD1 aligns across 7 bases. Looked up from germline, CDR1 is SGDLS and CDR2 is YYNGEE. The V and J ends lost 6 bases and 1 base, in that order; junction bases with no gene match: 7. CDR3 length: 15 amino acids. The CDR3 reads CASNSQGESNQPQHF. The CDR3 DNA is TGTGCCAGCAACTCCCAGGGGGAAAGCAATCAGCCCCAGCATTTT.

This chain connects TRBV9 to TRBJ2-7; D remains unclear. Trimming removed 7 bases at V and 2 bases at J, with 16 bases between. The germline V gene has CDR1 SGDLS and CDR2 YYNGEE. This CDR3 comprises 14 residues. The CDR3 bases are TGTGCCAGCCCTGAGAGCAGCCGTACCTACGAGCAGTACTTC. Translation gives CASPESSRTYEQYF.

The chain couples TRBV14 to TRBJ2-5; D call uncertain. The CDR3 contains 14 residues. Trimming shortened V by 3 bases and J by 0 bases, and 8 bases separated the two germline ends. Germline V gene sequence: CDR1 SGHDN, CDR2 FVKESK. CDR3 in DNA: TGTGCCAGCAGCCATTTGTGGAACCAAGAGACCCAGTACTTC. Amino acid sequence: CASSHLWNQETQYF.

The J gene is TRBJ2-1, the V gene TRBV5-5; possible D gene TRBD2, 6 bases. The CDR3 has 14 amino acids. From germline, CDR1 is SGHKS and CDR2 YYEKEE (reference sequence). Trimming took off 2 bases at V and 10 bases at J, with 16 bases between the two ends. The DNA of the CDR3 is TGTGCCAGCAGCTTAGGGGCGGGGTCTAAGGAGCAGTTCTTC. Residues: CASSLGAGSKEQFF. The full variable domain, with the rest looked up from reference TRBV5-5 and TRBJ2-1, is DAGVTQSPTHLIKTRGQQVTLRCSPISGHKSVSWYQQVLGQGPQFIFQYYEKEERGRGNFPDRFSARQFPNYSSELNVNALLLGDSALYLCASSLGAGSKEQFFGPGTRLTVL.

This clone has only one observation. The chain uses TRBV6-1 and TRBJ2-7, with D maybe TRBD2 (5 bases). This CDR3 has 13 residues. With 3 bases removed from V and 5 bases from J, the gap between germline ends came to 11 bases. CDR1 is MNHNS and CDR2 is SASEGT in the germline V gene. DNA for the CDR3: TGTGCCAGCAGTGATCGGGGTCCAGACGAGCAGTACTTC. Translating it yields CASSDRGPDEQYF.

This rearrangement joins TRBV6-6 to TRBJ1-6; TRBD1 matches at 9 bases. Germline CDR1 reads MNHNY; CDR2 reads SVGAGI (reference sequence). V dropped 4 bases and J dropped 7; count of bases not matched to a gene: 8. This CDR3 comprises 16 residues. The DNA for the CDR3 is TGTGCCAGCAGTTGGCAACAGGGGGCAAAAAATTCACCCCTCCACTTT. It specifies CASSWQQGAKNSPLHF.

The rearrangement uses TRBV12-3 or TRBV12-4 and TRBJ1-2; TRBD1 matches at 8 bases. Losses at the gene ends were 8 bases for V and 3 bases for J; bases not matched to a gene: 2. This CDR3 region has 12 residues. Here the CDR3 DNA reads TGTGCCAGCCGACAGGGGTACTATGGCTACACCTTC. Translating it yields CASRQGYYGYTF.

The V and J genes are TRBV27 and TRBJ2-2; unclear D gene. CDR3 length equals 17 residues. Germline values: CDR1 MNHEY, CDR2 SMNVEV (reference sequence). Trimming took off 0 bases at V and 3 bases at J, with 14 bases between the two ends. CDR3 in DNA: TGTGCCAGCAGTTTATCCGCTGACAAAGTCCACACCGGGGAGCTGTTTTTT. It translates to CASSLSADKVHTGELFF.

A note on this clone: In the same sample, other DNA sequences code for this CDR3. The CDR3 is CASSSGTGPYEQYF. CDR3 bases: TGTGCCAGCAGCTCAGGGACAGGCCCCTACGAGCAGTACTTC. The J gene is TRBJ2-7, the V gene TRBV7-2; 8 positions match TRBD1. The CDR3 spans 14 residues. Germline CDR1 SGHTA, CDR2 FQGNSA. Trimming at V came to 4 bases and at J to 2 bases, leaving 4 bases not matched to a gene.

The gene calls are TRBV6-5 and TRBJ1-2, with D possibly being TRBD1 (5 bases). V was pared by 10 bases and J by 4 bases, with 19 bases between. From germline, CDR1 is MNHEY and CDR2 SVGAGI. The CDR3 runs to 14 residues. The CDR3 DNA reads TGTGCCACCTCGACTGAGGGGTTCAGCTATGGCTACACCTTC. It translates to CATSTEGFSYGYTF.

The chain is built from TRBV6-6 and TRBJ1-1; 9 bases map to TRBD1. With 0 bases clipped from V and 11 bases from J, the junction kept 7 bases outside the gene matches. This CDR3 has 14 residues. Looked up from germline, CDR1 is MNHNY and CDR2 is SVGAGI (reference sequence). The CDR3, as DNA: TGTGCCAGCAGTTACTCTGATAGGGGACAGGGCGCTTTCTTT. As protein: CASSYSDRGQGAFF.

V gene TRBV7-9 combines with J gene TRBJ2-2; D perhaps matches TRBD1 (6 bases). Germline CDR1 is SEHNR and CDR2 is FQNEAQ (reference sequence). This CDR3 is 16 amino acids long. Trimming pared 4 bases from V and 1 base from J, leaving 13 bases between. The CDR3 loop reads CASSWTEPKNTGELFF. CDR3 nucleotides: TGTGCCAGCAGCTGGACAGAACCTAAGAACACCGGGGAGCTGTTTTTT. Filled out from reference TRBV7-9 and TRBJ2-2, the complete variable domain reads DTGVSQNPRHKITKRGQNVTFRCDPISEHNRLYWYRQTLGQGPEFLTYFQNEAQLEKSRLLSDRFSAERPKGSFSTLEIQRTEQGDSAMYLCASSWTEPKNTGELFFGEGSRLTVL.

This clone has a handful of counts. The chain links TRBV11-2 to TRBJ2-7; no definite D call. V lost 0 bases to trimming and J lost 1 base, with 4 bases between them. The CDR3 has 13 residues. Germline CDR1 SGHAT, CDR2 FQNNGV. CDR3 region: CASSLELSYEQYF. DNA for the CDR3: TGTGCCAGCAGCTTAGAGCTATCCTACGAGCAGTACTTC.

CDR3 in DNA: TGCAGCGTTTCCTCCCCGGGCGGCTACACCTTC. This gives the protein CSVSSPGGYTF. The V gene is TRBV29-1, the J gene TRBJ1-2; D not certain. V shed 5 bases and J shed 8 bases, with 12 bases lying between them. Germline CDR1 reads SQVTM; CDR2 reads ANQGSEA. The CDR3 contains 11 residues.